These T cell receptor beta chains were read from a single sample in a study of T cells in Graves' hyperthyroidism and ophthalmopathy. In TCRdb, the multiplex PCR reads were re-called with MiXCR into one record per CDR3 protein. Of hundreds of thousands of distinct CDR3 sequences listed, approximately 14% are singletons. The specimen sequenced was blood. The receptors were sampled from a woman in her 30s with Graves' hyperthyroidism that later progressed to Graves' ophthalmopathy. Each CDR3 is given with its conserved first and last residue. The D gene is left open where the match is weak. Clone size is stated in some rows and not others, as once, few, many or a class when expanded.

V	J	D	size	CDR3	DNA
TRBV6-5	TRBJ1-2	.	.	CASSYGPQGRNGYTF	TGTGCCAGCAGTTACGGACCCCAGGGTAGGAATGGCTACACCTTC
TRBV20-1	TRBJ1-1	.	.	CSPSLTSQNTEAFF	TGCAGTCCCAGCCTTACCTCACAGAACACTGAAGCTTTCTTT
TRBV5-1	TRBJ1-1	.	many	CASSLATRENTEAFF	TGCGCCAGCAGCTTGGCCACAAGGGAGAACACTGAAGCTTTCTTT
TRBV18	TRBJ2-3	TRBD1	many	CASSQGQAGDTQYF	TGTGCCAGCTCCCAAGGACAGGCGGGAGATACGCAGTATTTT
TRBV9	TRBJ2-5	.	.	CASSVGPGEGKETRYF	TGTGCCAGCAGCGTAGGGCCAGGGGAGGGTAAGGAGACCCGGTACTTC
TRBV28	TRBJ1-3	.	.	CASSFGRAGIYF	TGTGCCAGCAGTTTCGGCAGGGCAGGCATATATTTT
TRBV30	TRBJ2-1	.	.	CAWSVGSERLFF	TGTGCCTGGAGTGTCGGTAGCGAGCGTTTGTTCTTC
TRBV19	TRBJ2-2	.	many	CASIPAQRDTGELFF	TGTGCCAGTATCCCCGCCCAGCGGGACACCGGGGAGCTGTTTTTT
TRBV15	TRBJ1-1	TRBD1	many	CATSRRQGENTEAFF	TGTGCCACCAGCAGAAGACAGGGGGAAAACACTGAAGCTTTCTTT
TRBV29-1	TRBJ2-7	TRBD1	many	CSVGSGQPPSYEQYF	TGCAGCGTTGGCTCGGGACAGCCTCCCTCCTACGAGCAGTACTTC
TRBV6-1	TRBJ2-3	.	many	CASSTRRTVSTDTQYF	TGTGCCAGCAGCACACGCCGGACGGTTAGCACAGATACGCAGTATTTT
TRBV20-1	TRBJ2-3	.	.	CSARWGHTQYF	TGCAGTGCTAGATGGGGACATACGCAGTATTTT
TRBV28	TRBJ1-5	TRBD1	many	CASETGQGNQPQHF	TGTGCCAGCGAAACCGGACAGGGGAATCAGCCCCAGCATTTT
TRBV4-1	TRBJ2-2	.	few	CASSQRVPGVPNTGELFF	TGCGCCAGCAGCCAAAGGGTGCCGGGAGTCCCGAACACCGGGGAGCTGTTTTTT
TRBV19	TRBJ2-5	.	few	CASSINDVAQETQYF	TGTGCCAGTAGTATAAACGACGTGGCCCAAGAGACCCAGTACTTC
TRBV7-9	TRBJ1-2	.	many	CASSPAGDGYTF	TGTGCCAGCAGCCCGGCAGGAGATGGCTACACCTTC
TRBV20-1	TRBJ2-1	.	few	CSARDPQAYNEQFF	TGCAGTGCTAGAGATCCCCAAGCTTACAATGAGCAGTTCTTC
TRBV6-2/TRBV6-3	TRBJ2-1	.	.	CASSDIGGYNEQFF	TGTGCCAGCAGTGATATCGGGGGCTACAATGAGCAGTTCTTC
TRBV19	TRBJ2-2	.	many	CASSIQGNTGELFF	TGTGCCAGTAGTATTCAGGGGAACACCGGGGAGCTGTTTTTT
TRBV12-3/TRBV12-4	TRBJ1-3	.	many	CASSGVVSGNTIYF	TGTGCCAGCAGTGGGGTAGTCTCTGGAAACACCATATATTTT
TRBV27	TRBJ2-5	.	few	CASSLISLVGETQYF	TGTGCCAGCAGTTTAATCTCCCTAGTCGGAGAGACCCAGTACTTC
TRBV6-1	TRBJ1-5	TRBD1	many	CASRHQGDSNQPQHF	TGTGCCAGCAGGCACCAGGGGGATAGCAATCAGCCCCAGCATTTT
TRBV6-5	TRBJ2-3	TRBD2	.	CASSYSTTSGRADTQYF	TGTGCCAGCAGTTACTCGACCACTAGCGGGAGAGCCGATACGCAGTATTTT
TRBV4-1	TRBJ2-2	.	.	CASSLTLRRANTGELFF	TGCGCCAGCAGTCTGACCCTTAGGAGGGCGAACACCGGGGAGCTGTTTTTT
TRBV7-3	TRBJ2-3	.	.	CASSLGNGRADTQYF	TGTGCCAGCAGCCTCGGGAACGGGAGAGCAGATACGCAGTATTTT
TRBV7-6	TRBJ2-1	.	few	CASSLHRLVGDEQFF	TGTGCCAGCAGTTTACATAGACTAGTAGGCGATGAGCAGTTCTTC
TRBV7-2	TRBJ1-4	.	many	CASSTQPPATNEKLFF	TGTGCCAGCAGCACCCAACCACCGGCAACTAATGAAAAACTGTTTTTT
TRBV19	TRBJ2-5	TRBD2	many	CASSMGVLAGETQYF	TGTGCCAGTAGTATGGGTGTCCTAGCGGGGGAGACCCAGTACTTC
TRBV19	TRBJ2-7	.	.	CATRGGGLDEQYF	TGTGCCACCCGAGGAGGGGGCTTGGACGAGCAGTACTTC
TRBV19	TRBJ1-6	.	many	CASTEGYRSSYNSPLHF	TGTGCCAGTACCGAGGGGTACAGATCCTCCTATAATTCACCCCTCCACTTT
TRBV4-2	TRBJ1-3	.	few	CASSQDPPPAAGNTIYF	TGTGCCAGCAGCCAAGATCCCCCCCCGGCGGCTGGAAACACCATATATTTT
TRBV19	TRBJ1-3	.	few	CASREKPGNTIYF	TGTGCCAGTAGAGAGAAACCTGGAAACACCATATATTTT